Listed here are 3 T cell receptor beta chains from one sample, sequenced in a study of T cell responses to AZD1222 COVID-19 vaccine. Profiled with immunoSEQ multiplex PCR; TCRdb holds only in-frame clones, not every one. The sample consists of some 74,000 clones, under 90% of them appearing once. The sequencing used peripheral blood, collected 28 days after the second AZD1222 dose. The receptor source for this set is an adult who received the AZD1222 COVID-19 vaccine.

J is TRBJ1-2 and V is TRBV9; D remains unclear. The length of the CDR3 is 14 residues. Trimming stripped 6 bases from V and 4 bases from J, with 16 bases between. From germline, CDR1 is SGDLS and CDR2 YYNGEE. This CDR3 reads CASTPEWNPYGYTF. The CDR3 DNA is TGTGCCAGCACCCCCGAGTGGAATCCCTATGGCTACACCTTC.

V is TRBV28 and J is TRBJ2-1, with TRBD2 identical over 11 bases. Per the germline V gene, CDR1 is MDHEN and CDR2 is SYDVKM. The CDR3 is 14 amino acids. J was trimmed by 12 bases and V by 5 bases; bases with no gene match: 9. The CDR3 DNA follows: TGTGCCAGCAGTCCGGGGACTAGCGGCCCACGGCAGTTCTTC. Translating gives CASSPGTSGPRQFF.

The chain uses TRBV25-1 and TRBJ2-1; unclear D gene. CDR3 size: 11 residues. The germline gives CDR1 MGHDK, CDR2 SYGVNS. V was trimmed by 6 bases and J by 10 bases, leaving 10 bases between them. CDR3 bases: TGTGCCAGCAGGACGGGTTGGGAGCAGTTCTTC. It is translated as CASRTGWEQFF.